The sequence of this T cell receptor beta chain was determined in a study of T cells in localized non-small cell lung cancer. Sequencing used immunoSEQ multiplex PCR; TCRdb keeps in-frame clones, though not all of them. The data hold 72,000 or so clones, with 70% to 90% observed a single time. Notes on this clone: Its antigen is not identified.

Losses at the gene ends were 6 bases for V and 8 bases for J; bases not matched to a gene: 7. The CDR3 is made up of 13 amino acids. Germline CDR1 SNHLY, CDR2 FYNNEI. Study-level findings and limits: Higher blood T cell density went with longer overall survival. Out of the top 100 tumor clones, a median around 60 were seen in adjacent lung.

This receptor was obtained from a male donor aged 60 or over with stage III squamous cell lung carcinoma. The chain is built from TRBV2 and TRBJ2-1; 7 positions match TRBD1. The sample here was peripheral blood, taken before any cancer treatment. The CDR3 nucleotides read TGTGCCAGCAGGGGGACAGAGAGGGATGAGCAGTTCTTC. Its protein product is CASRGTERDEQFF.